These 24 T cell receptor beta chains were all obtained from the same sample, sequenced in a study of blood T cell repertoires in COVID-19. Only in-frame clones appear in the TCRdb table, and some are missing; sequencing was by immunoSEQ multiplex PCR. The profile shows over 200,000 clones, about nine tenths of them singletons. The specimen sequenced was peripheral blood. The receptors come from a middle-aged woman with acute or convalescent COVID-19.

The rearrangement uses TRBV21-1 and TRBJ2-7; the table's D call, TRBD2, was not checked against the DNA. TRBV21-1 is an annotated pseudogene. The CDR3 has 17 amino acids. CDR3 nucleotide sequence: TGTGCCAGCAGCAAAGCCACGAGACTTGACCCCGGGTGGGAGCAGTACGTC. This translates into CASSKATRLDPGWEQYV.

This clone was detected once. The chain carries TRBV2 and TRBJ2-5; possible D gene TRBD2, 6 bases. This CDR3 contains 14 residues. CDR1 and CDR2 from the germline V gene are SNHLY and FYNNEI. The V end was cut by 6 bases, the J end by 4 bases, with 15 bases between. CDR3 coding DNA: TGTGCCAGCAGGGAGGCGGGGTTCGGAGAGACCCAGTACTTC. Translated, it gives CASREAGFGETQYF.

This CDR3 is CASGAGSYEQYV. For the CDR3, the DNA is TGTGCCAGCGGGGCTGGCTCCTACGAGCAGTACGTC. V gene TRBV2 combines with J gene TRBJ2-7, with D maybe TRBD1 (5 bases). Per germline, CDR1 SNHLY and CDR2 FYNNEI. The CDR3 is 12 amino acids. The V end was cut by 8 bases, the J end by 0 bases, with 8 bases between.

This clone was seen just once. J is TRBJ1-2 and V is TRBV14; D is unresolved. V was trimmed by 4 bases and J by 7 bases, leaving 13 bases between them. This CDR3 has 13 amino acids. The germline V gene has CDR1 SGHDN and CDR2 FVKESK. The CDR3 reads CASSPSAGFGYTF. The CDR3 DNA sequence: TGTGCCAGCAGCCCCTCAGCGGGGTTTGGCTACACCTTC.

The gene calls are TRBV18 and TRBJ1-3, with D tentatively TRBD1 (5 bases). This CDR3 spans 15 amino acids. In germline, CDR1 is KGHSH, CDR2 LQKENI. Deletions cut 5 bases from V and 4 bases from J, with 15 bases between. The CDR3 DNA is TGTGCCAGCTCATCACAGGCCAGACAAGGAAACACCATATATTTT. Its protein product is CASSSQARQGNTIYF.

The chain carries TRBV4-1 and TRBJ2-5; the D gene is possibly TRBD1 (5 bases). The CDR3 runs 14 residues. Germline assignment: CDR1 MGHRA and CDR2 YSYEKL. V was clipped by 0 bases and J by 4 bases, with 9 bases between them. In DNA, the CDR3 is TGCGCCAGCAGCCAAGAGGTTAGGGGAGAGACCCAGTACTTC. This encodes CASSQEVRGETQYF.

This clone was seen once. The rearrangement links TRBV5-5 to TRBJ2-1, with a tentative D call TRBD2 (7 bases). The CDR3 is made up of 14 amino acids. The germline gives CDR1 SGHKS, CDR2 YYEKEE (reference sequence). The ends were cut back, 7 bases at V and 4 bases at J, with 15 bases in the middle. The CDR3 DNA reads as TGTGCCAGCGGGGCGGGGGCCCTATACAATGAGCAGTTCTTC. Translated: CASGAGALYNEQFF.

CDR3 DNA: TGTGCCAGCAGAACAGGGTTTGGCAATCAGCCCCAGCATTTT. Translation: CASRTGFGNQPQHF. The rearrangement joins TRBV28 to TRBJ1-5; tentative D call: TRBD1 (6 bases). V gave up 6 bases and J gave up 2 bases, with 11 bases separating them. CDR1 is MDHEN and CDR2 is SYDVKM in the germline V gene. The CDR3 is 14 amino acids. The full variable domain, with the rest looked up from reference TRBV28 and TRBJ1-5, is DVKVTQSSRYLVKRTGEKVFLECVQDMDHENMFWYRQDPGLGLRLIYFSYDVKMKEKGDIPEGYSVSREKKERFSLILESASTNQTSMYLCASRTGFGNQPQHFGDGTRLSIL.

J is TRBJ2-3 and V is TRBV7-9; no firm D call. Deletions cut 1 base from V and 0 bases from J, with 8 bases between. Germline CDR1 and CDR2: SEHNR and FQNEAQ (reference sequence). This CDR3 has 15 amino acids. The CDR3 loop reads CASSLGRPSTDTQYF. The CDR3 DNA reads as TGTGCCAGCAGCTTAGGCAGGCCAAGCACAGATACGCAGTATTTT.

CDR3 coding DNA: TGCGCCAGCAGCTTGGGATGGGGGACTTCGCGGAACACAGATACGCAGTATTTT. It specifies CASSLGWGTSRNTDTQYF. The chain recombines TRBV5-1 with TRBJ2-3; D might be TRBD2 (6 bases). The CDR3 length is 18 residues. CDR1 and CDR2 from the germline V gene are SGHRS and YFSETQ. V was pared by 0 bases and J by 2 bases, with 19 bases between.

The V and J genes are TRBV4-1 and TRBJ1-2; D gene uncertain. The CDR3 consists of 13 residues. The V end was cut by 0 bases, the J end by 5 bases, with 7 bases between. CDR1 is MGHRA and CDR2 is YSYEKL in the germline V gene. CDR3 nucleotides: TGCGCCAGCAGCCAAGATACCGGGTATGGCTACACCTTC. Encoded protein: CASSQDTGYGYTF.

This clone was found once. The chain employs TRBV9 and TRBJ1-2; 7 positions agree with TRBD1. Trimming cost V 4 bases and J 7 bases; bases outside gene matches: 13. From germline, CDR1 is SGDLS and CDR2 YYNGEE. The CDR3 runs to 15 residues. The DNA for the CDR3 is TGTGCCAGCAGCTCAGGGACAGAGCATTTCGGTGGCTACACCTTC. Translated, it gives CASSSGTEHFGGYTF.

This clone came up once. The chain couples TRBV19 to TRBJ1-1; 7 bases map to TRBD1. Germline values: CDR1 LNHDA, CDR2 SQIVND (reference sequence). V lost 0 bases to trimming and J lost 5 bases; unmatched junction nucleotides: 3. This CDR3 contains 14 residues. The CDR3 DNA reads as TGTGCCAGTAGTATAGATGGGACAGAAACTGAAGCTTTCTTT. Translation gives CASSIDGTETEAFF.

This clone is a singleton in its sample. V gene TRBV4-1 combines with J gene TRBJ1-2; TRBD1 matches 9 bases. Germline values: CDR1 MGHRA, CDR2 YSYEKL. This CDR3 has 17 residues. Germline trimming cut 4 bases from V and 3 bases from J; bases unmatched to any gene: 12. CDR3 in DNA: TGCGCCAGCAGCCCCCGACAGGGGGGCCCGGCGGACTATGGCTACACCTTC. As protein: CASSPRQGGPADYGYTF.

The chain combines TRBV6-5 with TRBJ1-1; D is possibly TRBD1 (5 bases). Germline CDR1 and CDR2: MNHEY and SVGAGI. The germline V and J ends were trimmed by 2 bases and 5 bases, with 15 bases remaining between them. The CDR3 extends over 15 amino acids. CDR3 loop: CASSYSLGDRTEAFF. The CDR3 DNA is TGTGCCAGCAGTTACAGCTTAGGGGATCGGACTGAAGCTTTCTTT.

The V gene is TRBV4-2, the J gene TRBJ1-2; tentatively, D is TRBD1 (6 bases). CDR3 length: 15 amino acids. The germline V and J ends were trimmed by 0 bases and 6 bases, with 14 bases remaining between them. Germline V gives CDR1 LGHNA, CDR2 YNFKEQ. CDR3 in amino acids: CASSQEYAGVDGYTF. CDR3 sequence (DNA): TGTGCCAGCAGCCAAGAATATGCAGGGGTAGATGGCTACACCTTC.

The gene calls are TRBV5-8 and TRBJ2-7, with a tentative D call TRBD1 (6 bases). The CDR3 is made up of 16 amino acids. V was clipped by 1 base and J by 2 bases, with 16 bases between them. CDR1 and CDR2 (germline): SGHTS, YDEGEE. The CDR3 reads CASSLSGWTVTYEQYV. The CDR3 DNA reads TGTGCCAGCAGCTTGTCGGGGTGGACAGTAACCTACGAGCAGTACGTC.

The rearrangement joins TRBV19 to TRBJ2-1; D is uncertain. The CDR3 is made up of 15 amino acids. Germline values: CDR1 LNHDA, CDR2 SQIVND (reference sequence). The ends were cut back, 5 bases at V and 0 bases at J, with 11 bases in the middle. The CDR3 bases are TGTGCCAGTAGTCTCGGAGACGGCTCCTACAATGAGCAGTTCTTC. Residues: CASSLGDGSYNEQFF.

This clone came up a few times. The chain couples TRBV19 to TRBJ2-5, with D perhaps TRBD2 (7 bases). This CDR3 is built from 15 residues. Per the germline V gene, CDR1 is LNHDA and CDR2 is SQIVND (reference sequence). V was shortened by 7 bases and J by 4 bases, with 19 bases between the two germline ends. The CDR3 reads CASTPTRGGGETQYF. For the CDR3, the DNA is TGTGCCAGTACCCCGACTAGGGGGGGAGGAGAGACCCAGTACTTC. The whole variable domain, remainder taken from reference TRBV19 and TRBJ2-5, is DGGITQSPKYLFRKEGQNVTLSCEQNLNHDAMYWYRQDPGQGLRLIYYSQIVNDFQKGDIAEGYSVSREKKESFPLTVTSAQKNPTAFYLCASTPTRGGGETQYFGPGTRLLVL.

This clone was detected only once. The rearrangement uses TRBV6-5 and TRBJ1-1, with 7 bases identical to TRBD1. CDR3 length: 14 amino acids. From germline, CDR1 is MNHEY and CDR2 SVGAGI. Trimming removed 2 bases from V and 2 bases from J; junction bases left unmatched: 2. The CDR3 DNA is TGTGCCAGCAGTTACCGGACAGGTAACACTGAAGCTTTCTTT. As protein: CASSYRTGNTEAFF.

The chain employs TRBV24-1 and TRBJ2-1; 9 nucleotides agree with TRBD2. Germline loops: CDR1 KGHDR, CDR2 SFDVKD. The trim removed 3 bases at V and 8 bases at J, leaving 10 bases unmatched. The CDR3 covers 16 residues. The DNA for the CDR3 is TGTGCCACCAGTGATGGATCACTAGCGGGTGTCGATGAGCAGTTCTTC. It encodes CATSDGSLAGVDEQFF.

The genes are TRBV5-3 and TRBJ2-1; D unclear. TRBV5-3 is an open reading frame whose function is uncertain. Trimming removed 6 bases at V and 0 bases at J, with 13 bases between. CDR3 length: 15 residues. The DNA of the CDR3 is TGTGCCAGAAAAATTAATTATAACTCCTACAATGAGCAGTTCTTC. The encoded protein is CARKINYNSYNEQFF.

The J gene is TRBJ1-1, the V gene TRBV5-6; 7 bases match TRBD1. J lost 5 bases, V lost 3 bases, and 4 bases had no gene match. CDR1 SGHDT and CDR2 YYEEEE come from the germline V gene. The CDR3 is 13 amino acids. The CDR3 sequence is CASSSGQVTEAFF. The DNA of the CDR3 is TGTGCCAGCAGCTCCGGACAGGTTACTGAAGCTTTCTTT.

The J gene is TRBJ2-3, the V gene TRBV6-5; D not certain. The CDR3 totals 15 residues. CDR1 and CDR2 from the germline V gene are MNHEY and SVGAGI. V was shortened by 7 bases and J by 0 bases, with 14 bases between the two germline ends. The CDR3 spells CASNSGSTSTDTQYF. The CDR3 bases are TGTGCCAGCAATTCGGGTTCTACTAGCACAGATACGCAGTATTTT.